The present T cell receptor (beta chain) was sequenced within a study of early T cells in non-severe SARS-CoV-2 infection (dated by TCRdb to the early 2020s). Looking at the study overall: Because TCR sequencing relied on bulk RNA taken from unsorted whole blood, pairing of alpha and beta chains was not possible.

Of note for this clonotype: Its antigen is still unknown. One base away there is no much larger clone; base qualities are not given.

According to the germline V gene (reference sequence), CDR1 reads DFQATT and CDR2 reads SNEGSKA. The V end loses 3 bases and the J end loses 3 bases, and a stretch of 14 bases separates them. CDR3 length: 14 amino acids, cysteine to phenylalanine. The entry retains the CDR3 DNA only, 42 bases that are in frame from base 1. The protocol used for the library was 5' RACE. The data were produced on a NextSeq 500. In the TCR library protocol, unique molecular identifiers were attached to individual cDNA molecules to correct for PCR bias and sequencing error. TCR alpha and beta chains were both sequenced, and the abundances of alpha and beta sequences in each sample were closely correlated with each other. In the original analysis: Decombinator V4 was used to annotate TCR sequences for V gene, J gene and CDR3. TCRs were defined as expanded if a significant change between any two time points was detected under a Poisson model with p below 0.0001. Abundances of TCRs were expressed as counts per million after normalisation to the total number of TCRs sequenced in each sample. TRAV1-2 paired with TRAJ12, TRAJ20 or TRAJ33 defined MAIT TCRs, while TRAV10 paired with TRAJ18 defined iNKT TCRs. VDJdb, accessed 1 November 2021, was searched for CMV, EBV and SARS-CoV-2 annotated TCRs, with TCRs annotated for multiple antigens excluded. In-frame beta chains were kept once TCRdb had trimmed the public reads at Q25 with fastp and called clones with MiXCR. Here each entry gathers all rows of one CDR3 protein and keeps the most common genes and DNA. TCRdb assigned the V and J calls; the authors' analysis was not used. In this sample the table shows about 76,000 distinct CDR3 sequences, about a sixth of which occur a single time. Jointly, the top ten make up roughly 12% of the sample.

This was a case-control study nested in a cohort of healthcare workers in London, UK, who had nasopharyngeal swab PCR tests and blood samples taken every week. Healthcare workers were enrolled in the week of the UK lockdown, from 23 to 31 March 2020, and were followed every week for up to 16 weeks. Study-level results and caveats: VDJdb matching was skewed toward anti-spike CD8 responses and likely underestimated virus-specific expansions by missing private and CD4 specificities.

Sequences were obtained from whole blood. The sequence links TRBV20-1 to TRBJ1-1, and perhaps TRBD1 as D gene, on 5 matching bases. This clonotype was obtained from an adult who was a healthcare worker with PCR-confirmed SARS-CoV-2 infection or an uninfected control (not recorded which). CDR3 region: CSARLLGGDTEAFF. The nucleotide sequence is given as TGCAGTGCTAGGCTTCTGGGGGGGGACACTGAAGCTTTCTTT.